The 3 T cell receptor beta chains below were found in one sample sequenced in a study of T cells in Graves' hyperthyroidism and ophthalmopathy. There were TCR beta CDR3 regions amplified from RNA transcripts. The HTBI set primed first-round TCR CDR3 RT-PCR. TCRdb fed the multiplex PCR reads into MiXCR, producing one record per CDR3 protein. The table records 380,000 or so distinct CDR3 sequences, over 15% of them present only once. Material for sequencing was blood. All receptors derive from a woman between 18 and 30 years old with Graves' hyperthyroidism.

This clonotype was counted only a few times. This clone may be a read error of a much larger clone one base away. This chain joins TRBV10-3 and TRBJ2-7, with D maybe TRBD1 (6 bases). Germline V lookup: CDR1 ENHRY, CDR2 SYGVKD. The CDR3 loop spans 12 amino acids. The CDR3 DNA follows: TGTGCCATCAGTTTACAGGGTGGAGAGCAGTGCTTC. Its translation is CAISLQGGEQCF.

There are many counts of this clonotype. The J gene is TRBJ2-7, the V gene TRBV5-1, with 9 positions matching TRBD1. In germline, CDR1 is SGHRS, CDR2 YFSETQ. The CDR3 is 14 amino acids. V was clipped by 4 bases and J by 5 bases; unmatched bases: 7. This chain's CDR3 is CASSGGQGFHEQYF. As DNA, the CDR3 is TGCGCCAGCAGCGGGGGACAGGGATTCCACGAGCAGTACTTC.

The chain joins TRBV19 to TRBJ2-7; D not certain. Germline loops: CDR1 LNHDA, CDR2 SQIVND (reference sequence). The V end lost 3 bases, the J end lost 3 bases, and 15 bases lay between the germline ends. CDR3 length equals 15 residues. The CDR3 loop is CASSIFHGEYYEQYF. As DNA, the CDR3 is TGTGCCAGTAGTATCTTCCACGGAGAGTACTACGAGCAGTACTTC.